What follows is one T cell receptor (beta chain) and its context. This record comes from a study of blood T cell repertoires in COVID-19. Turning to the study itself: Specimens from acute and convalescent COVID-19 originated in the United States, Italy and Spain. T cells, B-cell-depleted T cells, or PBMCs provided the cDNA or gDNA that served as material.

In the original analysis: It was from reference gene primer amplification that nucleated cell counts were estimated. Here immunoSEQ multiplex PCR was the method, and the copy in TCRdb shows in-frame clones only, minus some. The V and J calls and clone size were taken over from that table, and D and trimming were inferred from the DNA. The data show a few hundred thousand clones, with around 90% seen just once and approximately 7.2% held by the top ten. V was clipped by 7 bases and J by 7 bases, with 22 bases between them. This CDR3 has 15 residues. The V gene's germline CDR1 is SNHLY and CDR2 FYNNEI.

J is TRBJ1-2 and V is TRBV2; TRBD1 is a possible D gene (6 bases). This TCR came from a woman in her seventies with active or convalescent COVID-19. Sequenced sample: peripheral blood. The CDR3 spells CASTYPSGAHLGYTF. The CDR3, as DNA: TGTGCCAGCACCTACCCCTCAGGGGCGCACCTTGGCTACACCTTC.